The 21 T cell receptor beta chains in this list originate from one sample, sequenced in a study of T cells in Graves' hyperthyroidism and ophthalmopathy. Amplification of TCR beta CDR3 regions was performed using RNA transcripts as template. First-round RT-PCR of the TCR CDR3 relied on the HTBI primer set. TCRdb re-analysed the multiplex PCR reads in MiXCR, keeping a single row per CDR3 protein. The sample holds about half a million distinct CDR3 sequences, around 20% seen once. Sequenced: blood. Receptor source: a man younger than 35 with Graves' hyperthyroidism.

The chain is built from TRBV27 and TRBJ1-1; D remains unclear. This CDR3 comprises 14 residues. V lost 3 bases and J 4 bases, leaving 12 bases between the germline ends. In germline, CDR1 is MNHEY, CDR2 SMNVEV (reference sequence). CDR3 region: CASSLMHGSTEAFF. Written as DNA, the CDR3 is TGTGCCAGCAGTTTGATGCACGGCTCCACTGAAGCTTTCTTT.

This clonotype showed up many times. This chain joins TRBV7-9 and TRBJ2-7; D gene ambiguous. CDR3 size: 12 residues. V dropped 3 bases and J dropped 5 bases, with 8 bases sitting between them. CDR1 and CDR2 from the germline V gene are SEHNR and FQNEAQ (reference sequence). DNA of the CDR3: TGTGCCAGCAGCTTGAAACACCACGAGCAGTACTTC. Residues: CASSLKHHEQYF.

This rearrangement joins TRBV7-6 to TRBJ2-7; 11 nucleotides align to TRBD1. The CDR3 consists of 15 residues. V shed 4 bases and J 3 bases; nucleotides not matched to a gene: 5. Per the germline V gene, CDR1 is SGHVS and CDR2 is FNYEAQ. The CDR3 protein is CASSSGTGGRYEQYF. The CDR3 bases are TGTGCCAGCAGCTCGGGGACAGGGGGACGCTACGAGCAGTACTTC.

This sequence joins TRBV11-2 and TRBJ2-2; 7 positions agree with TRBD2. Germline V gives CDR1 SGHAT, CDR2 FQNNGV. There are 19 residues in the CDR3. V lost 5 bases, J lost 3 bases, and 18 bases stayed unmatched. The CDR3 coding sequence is TGTGCCAGCAGCCTCATTCGGGCTGGGCTAGCGGAATACACCGGGGAGCTGTTTTTT. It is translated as CASSLIRAGLAEYTGELFF.

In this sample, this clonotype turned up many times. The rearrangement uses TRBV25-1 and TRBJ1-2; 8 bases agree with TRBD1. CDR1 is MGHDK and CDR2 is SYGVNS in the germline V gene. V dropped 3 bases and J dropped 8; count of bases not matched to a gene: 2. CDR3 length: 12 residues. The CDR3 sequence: CASSDQGAGYTF. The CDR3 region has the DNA TGTGCCAGCAGTGATCAGGGGGCGGGCTACACCTTC.

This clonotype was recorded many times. The CDR3 DNA sequence: TGCGCCAGCAGCCGACGGGGACAGGGGGCTGACGAGCAGTACTTC. Encoded protein: CASSRRGQGADEQYF. The chain uses TRBV5-1 and TRBJ2-7; TRBD1 matches 12 bases. Germline CDR1 is SGHRS and CDR2 is YFSETQ. J was trimmed by 5 bases and V by 4 bases; bases with no gene match: 7. The CDR3 runs to 15 residues.

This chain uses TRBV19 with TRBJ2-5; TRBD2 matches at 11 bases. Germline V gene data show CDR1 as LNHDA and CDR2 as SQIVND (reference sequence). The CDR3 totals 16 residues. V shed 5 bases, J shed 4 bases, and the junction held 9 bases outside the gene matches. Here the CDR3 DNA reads TGTGCCAGTAGTCCATATAGCGGGGGGGCTGGAGAGACCCAGTACTTC. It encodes CASSPYSGGAGETQYF.

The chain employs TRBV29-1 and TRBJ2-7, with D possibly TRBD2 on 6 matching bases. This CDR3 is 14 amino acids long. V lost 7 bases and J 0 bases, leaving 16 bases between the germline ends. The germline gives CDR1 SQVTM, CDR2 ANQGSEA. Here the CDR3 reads CSAAGTSSSYEQYF. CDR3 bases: TGCAGCGCTGCAGGGACTTCCAGCTCCTACGAGCAGTACTTC.

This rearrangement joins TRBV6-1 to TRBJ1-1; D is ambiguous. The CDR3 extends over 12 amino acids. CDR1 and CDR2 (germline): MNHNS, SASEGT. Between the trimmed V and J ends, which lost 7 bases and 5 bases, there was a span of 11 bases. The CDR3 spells CASIWSETEAFF. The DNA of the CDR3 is TGTGCCAGCATATGGAGTGAGACTGAAGCTTTCTTT.

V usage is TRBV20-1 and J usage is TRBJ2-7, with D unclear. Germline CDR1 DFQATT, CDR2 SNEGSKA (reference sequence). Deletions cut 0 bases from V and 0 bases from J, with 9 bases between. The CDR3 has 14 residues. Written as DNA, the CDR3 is TGCAGTGCTAGAGATCTCGGCCTCTCCTACGAGCAGTACTTC. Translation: CSARDLGLSYEQYF.

DNA of the CDR3: TGTGCCAGCAGTGAAACGGGGGTTCTCAATCAGCCCCAGCATTTT. Translated, it gives CASSETGVLNQPQHF. The chain links TRBV2 to TRBJ1-5; tentative D call: TRBD1 (5 bases). Germline CDR1 is SNHLY and CDR2 is FYNNEI. With 2 bases removed from V and 3 bases from J, the gap between germline ends came to 11 bases. The length of the CDR3 is 15 residues.

CDR3 region: CASSVQGENSPLHF. CDR3 in DNA: TGTGCCAGCAGCGTACAGGGGGAGAATTCACCCCTCCACTTT. V and J are TRBV12-3 or TRBV12-4 and TRBJ1-6; TRBD1 matches at 8 bases. The CDR3 runs to 14 residues. The V gene end was trimmed by 6 bases and the J gene end by 7 bases; junction bases not matched to a gene: 5.

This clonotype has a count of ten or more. CDR3 in DNA: TGTGCCAGCAGTGAATCCTCCGGGACAGGGAATGGCTACACCTTC. Its protein product is CASSESSGTGNGYTF. The rearrangement links TRBV6-1 to TRBJ1-2, with 9 bases matching TRBD1. The CDR3 sequence is 15 residues long. Germline CDR1 MNHNS, CDR2 SASEGT. V shed 2 bases and J 6 bases; nucleotides not matched to a gene: 7.

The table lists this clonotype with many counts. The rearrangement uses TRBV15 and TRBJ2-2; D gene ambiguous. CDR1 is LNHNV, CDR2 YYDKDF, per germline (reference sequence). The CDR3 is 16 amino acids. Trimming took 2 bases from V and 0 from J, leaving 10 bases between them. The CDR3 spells CATSRLPGANTGELFF. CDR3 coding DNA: TGTGCCACCAGCAGACTCCCCGGAGCGAACACCGGGGAGCTGTTTTTT.

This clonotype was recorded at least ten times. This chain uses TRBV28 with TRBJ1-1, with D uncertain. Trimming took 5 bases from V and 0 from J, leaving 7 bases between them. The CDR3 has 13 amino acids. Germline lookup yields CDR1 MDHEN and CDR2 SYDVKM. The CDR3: CASSRNLNTEAFF. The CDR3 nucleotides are TGTGCCAGCAGTCGTAATTTGAACACTGAAGCTTTCTTT.

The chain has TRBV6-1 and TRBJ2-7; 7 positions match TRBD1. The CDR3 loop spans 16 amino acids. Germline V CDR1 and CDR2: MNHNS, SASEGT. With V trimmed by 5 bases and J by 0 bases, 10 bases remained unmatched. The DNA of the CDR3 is TGTGCCAGCAGTCGTGGGACAGTCGGGATCTCCTACGAGCAGTACTTC. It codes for CASSRGTVGISYEQYF.

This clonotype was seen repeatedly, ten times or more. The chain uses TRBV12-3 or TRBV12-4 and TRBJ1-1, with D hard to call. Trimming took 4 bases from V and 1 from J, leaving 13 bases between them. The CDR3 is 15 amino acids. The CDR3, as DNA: TGTGCCAGCAGTTCAACGGAGGTCGGGAACACTGAAGCTTTCTTT. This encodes CASSSTEVGNTEAFF.

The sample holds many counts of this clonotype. CDR3 sequence (DNA): TGTGCCAGCAGGGGCGGTACCTACGAGCAGTACTTC. It specifies CASRGGTYEQYF. The genes are TRBV12-3 or TRBV12-4 and TRBJ2-7; D is ambiguous. The CDR3 is 12 amino acids. V was clipped by 6 bases and J by 2 bases, with 8 bases between them.

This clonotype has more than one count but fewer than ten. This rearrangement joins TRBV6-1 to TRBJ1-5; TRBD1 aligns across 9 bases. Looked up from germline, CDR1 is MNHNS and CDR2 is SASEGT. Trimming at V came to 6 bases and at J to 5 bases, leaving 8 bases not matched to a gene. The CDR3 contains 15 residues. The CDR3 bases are TGTGCCAGCAGCAGAGACGGGACAGGGTATCAGCCCCAGCATTTT. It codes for CASSRDGTGYQPQHF.

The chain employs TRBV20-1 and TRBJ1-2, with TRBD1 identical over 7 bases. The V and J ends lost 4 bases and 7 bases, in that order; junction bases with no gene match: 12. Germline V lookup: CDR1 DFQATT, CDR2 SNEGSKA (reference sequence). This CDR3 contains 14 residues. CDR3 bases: TGCAGTGCTATAAGGCAGGGGGGTCGCTCTGGCTACACCTTC. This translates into CSAIRQGGRSGYTF.

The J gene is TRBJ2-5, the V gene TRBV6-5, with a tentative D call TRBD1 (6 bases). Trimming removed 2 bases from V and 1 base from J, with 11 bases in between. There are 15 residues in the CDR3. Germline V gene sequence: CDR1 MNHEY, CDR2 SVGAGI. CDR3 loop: CASSYGGRGQETQYF. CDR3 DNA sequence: TGTGCCAGCAGTTACGGCGGCAGGGGCCAAGAGACCCAGTACTTC.